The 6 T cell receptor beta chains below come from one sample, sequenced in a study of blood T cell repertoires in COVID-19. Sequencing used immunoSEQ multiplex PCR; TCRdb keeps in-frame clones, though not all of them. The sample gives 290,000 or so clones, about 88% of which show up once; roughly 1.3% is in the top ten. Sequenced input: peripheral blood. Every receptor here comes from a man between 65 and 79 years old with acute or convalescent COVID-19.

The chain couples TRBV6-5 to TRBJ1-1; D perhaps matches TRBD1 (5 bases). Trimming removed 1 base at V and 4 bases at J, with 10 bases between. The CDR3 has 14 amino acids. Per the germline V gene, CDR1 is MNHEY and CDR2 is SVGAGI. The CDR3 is CASSYYGGGTEAFF. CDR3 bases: TGTGCCAGCAGTTACTACGGGGGTGGCACTGAAGCTTTCTTT.

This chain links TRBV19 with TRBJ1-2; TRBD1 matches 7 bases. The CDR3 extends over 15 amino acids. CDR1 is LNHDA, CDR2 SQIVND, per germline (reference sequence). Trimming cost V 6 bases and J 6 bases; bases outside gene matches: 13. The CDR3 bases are TGTGCCAGTAGACTTCCAACCGGGACAGCGGATGGCTACACCTTC. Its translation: CASRLPTGTADGYTF. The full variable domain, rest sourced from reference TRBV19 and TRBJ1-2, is DGGITQSPKYLFRKEGQNVTLSCEQNLNHDAMYWYRQDPGQGLRLIYYSQIVNDFQKGDIAEGYSVSREKKESFPLTVTSAQKNPTAFYLCASRLPTGTADGYTFGSGTRLTVV.

CDR3 in DNA: TGCGCCAGCAGCCCGGAGGGACAGGGATCTGAAGCTTTCTTT. Translating it yields CASSPEGQGSEAFF. The gene calls are TRBV5-1 and TRBJ1-1; 9 nucleotides agree with TRBD1. The J segment lost 6 bases and the V segment lost 4 bases, leaving 7 bases of the junction unmatched. In germline, CDR1 is SGHRS, CDR2 YFSETQ. The CDR3 contains 14 residues.

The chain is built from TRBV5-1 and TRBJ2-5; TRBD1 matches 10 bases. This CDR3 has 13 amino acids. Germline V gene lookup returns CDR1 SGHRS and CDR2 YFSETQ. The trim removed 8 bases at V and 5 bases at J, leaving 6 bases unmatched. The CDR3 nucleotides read TGCGCCAGTGGACAGGGGGGAAGGGAGACCCAGTACTTC. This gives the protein CASGQGGRETQYF.

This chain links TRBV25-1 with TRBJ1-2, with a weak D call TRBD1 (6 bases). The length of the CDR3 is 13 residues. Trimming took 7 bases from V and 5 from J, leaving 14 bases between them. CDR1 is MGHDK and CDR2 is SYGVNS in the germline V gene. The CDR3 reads CASNGGGLYGYTF. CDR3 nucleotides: TGTGCCAGCAACGGCGGGGGGCTGTATGGCTACACCTTC.

The CDR3 spells CAIGEQGSDQPQHF. The DNA for the CDR3 is TGTGCCATCGGGGAACAGGGGTCCGATCAGCCCCAGCATTTT. This sequence joins TRBV10-3 and TRBJ1-5; 7 bases match TRBD1. This CDR3 comprises 14 residues. V gave up 8 bases and J gave up 5 bases; unmatched junction bases: 9. CDR1 ENHRY and CDR2 SYGVKD come from the germline V gene.